This T cell receptor (beta chain) was recovered during a study of blood T cells in healthy people across ages. Notes on the study in general: Compared with aged donors, long-lived donors showed fewer expanded clones, suggesting selection. PBMCs went unsorted, and a conclusive naive versus antigen-experienced comparison was therefore prevented.

Primed by a sample-barcoded 5' primer and a J-beta primer mix, a second PCR proceeded for about 7 to 11 cycles. Every cDNA was tagged by a template-switch adaptor with 12 random nucleotides. One entry per CDR3 protein results from TCRdb running MiXCR on the 5' RACE reads. The repertoire holds approximately 1.5 million distinct CDR3 sequences, almost 35% seen once, with about 11% in the top ten. Isolation per sample recovered at least 7 million PBMCs. CDR3 length: 17 amino acids. J lost 5 bases, V lost 2 bases, and 12 bases had no gene match. CDR1 and CDR2 (germline): MNHEY, SMNVEV (reference sequence). As to this clonotype: The target antigen is unknown.

The clonotype was recovered from a woman in her twenties or thirties in good health. The specimen sequenced was blood. The rearrangement uses TRBV27 and TRBJ2-7; 10 positions match TRBD2. CDR3 DNA: TGTGCCAGCAGTTTAACGGTCTCAGCGGGAGGGAGCCACGAGCAGTACTTC. Translation gives CASSLTVSAGGSHEQYF.